These 28 T cell receptor beta chains came from one sample sequenced in a study of control samples from healthy donors and cancer patients. Only in-frame clones appear in the TCRdb table, and some are missing; sequencing was by immunoSEQ multiplex PCR. The data show some 96,000 clones, approximately 93% seen once. The specimen was blood. These receptors were obtained from a young man in good health.

This clone has just one count. The CDR3 protein is CASSEAGEGWWPQHF. The CDR3 DNA reads TGTGCCAGCAGTGAGGCGGGGGAGGGGTGGTGGCCCCAGCATTTT. J is TRBJ1-5 and V is TRBV6-1; tentatively, D is TRBD1 (5 bases). The ends were cut back, 3 bases at V and 9 bases at J, with 18 bases in the middle. CDR1 is MNHNS and CDR2 is SASEGT in the germline V gene. This CDR3 is 15 amino acids long.

The chain is built from TRBV4-3 and TRBJ1-1; weak D call: TRBD1 (5 bases). The ends were cut back, 1 base at V and 9 bases at J, with 12 bases in the middle. This CDR3 spans 13 amino acids. Per the germline V gene, CDR1 is LGHNA and CDR2 is YSLEER. CDR3 amino acids: CASSQVDSYKAFF. DNA for the CDR3: TGCGCCAGCAGCCAAGTTGACAGTTATAAAGCTTTCTTT.

This clone was seen a single time. The chain carries TRBV28 and TRBJ2-7, with 7 bases identical to TRBD1. Germline CDR1 is MDHEN and CDR2 is SYDVKM. The CDR3 covers 20 residues. V lost 3 bases, J lost 4 bases, and 24 bases stayed unmatched. The CDR3 nucleotides are TGTGCCAGCAGTTTCCGACAGGGTGGTGGCTCCGGGCCCCGAGCTTACGAGCAGTACTTC. As protein: CASSFRQGGGSGPRAYEQYF.

This sequence joins TRBV5-1 and TRBJ1-2; TRBD1 is a possible D gene (5 bases). CDR1 is SGHRS and CDR2 is YFSETQ in the germline V gene. CDR3 length: 18 residues. Trimming took off 0 bases at V and 1 base at J, with 19 bases between the two ends. The CDR3 nucleotides read TGCGCCAGCAGCTTGGGTGTTGGCGGGGCAAGGGTTAACTATGGCTACACCTTC. Amino acid sequence: CASSLGVGGARVNYGYTF.

The chain joins TRBV24-1 to TRBJ1-5; D remains ambiguous. Trimming took 2 bases from V and 3 from J, leaving 7 bases between them. Per germline, CDR1 KGHDR and CDR2 SFDVKD. The CDR3 is made up of 14 amino acids. CDR3 bases: TGTGCCACCAGTGATTCCGGTGTCAATCAGCCCCAGCATTTT. It specifies CATSDSGVNQPQHF.

V usage is TRBV6-5 and J usage is TRBJ1-1; D not certain. CDR3 length: 14 amino acids. Germline V gives CDR1 MNHEY, CDR2 SVGAGI. With 5 bases removed from V and 3 bases from J, the gap between germline ends came to 13 bases. The CDR3, as DNA: TGTGCCAGCAGTCCCACGGACTGGTACACTGAAGCTTTCTTT. It yields the protein CASSPTDWYTEAFF.

The gene calls are TRBV5-4 and TRBJ2-2, with D hard to call. Between the trimmed V and J ends, which lost 1 base and 5 bases, there was a span of 9 bases. Germline values: CDR1 SGHNT, CDR2 YYREEE (reference sequence). This CDR3 spans 14 amino acids. CDR3: CASSLPPKTGELFF. The CDR3 DNA reads as TGTGCCAGCAGCTTGCCCCCCAAAACCGGGGAGCTGTTTTTT.

CDR3 nucleotide sequence: TGTGCCAGCAGGCCGGGACAGGCCTACGAGCAGTACTTC. This gives the protein CASRPGQAYEQYF. The genes are TRBV6-5 and TRBJ2-7; 8 bases map to TRBD1. With 6 bases clipped from V and 2 bases from J, the junction kept 3 bases outside the gene matches. Germline CDR1 MNHEY, CDR2 SVGAGI. There are 13 residues in the CDR3.

This chain uses TRBV6-5 with TRBJ1-2; no clear D gene. V lost 1 base to trimming and J lost 8 bases, with 8 bases between them. The CDR3 runs to 12 residues. Germline CDR1 is MNHEY and CDR2 is SVGAGI. CDR3 in DNA: TGTGCCAGCAGTTACTTGCATGGGGGCTACACCTTC. Translation: CASSYLHGGYTF.

The rearrangement links TRBV29-1 to TRBJ2-3; tentative D call: TRBD2 (6 bases). Germline loops: CDR1 SQVTM, CDR2 ANQGSEA. The length of the CDR3 is 13 residues. V dropped 5 bases and J dropped 2 bases, with 11 bases sitting between them. CDR3 protein: CSVPSELTDTQYF. DNA of the CDR3: TGCAGCGTTCCTAGCGAACTCACAGATACGCAGTATTTT.

The chain's CDR3 is CASIRGSGNTIYF. Here the CDR3 DNA reads TGTGCCAGTATTCGGGGCTCTGGAAACACCATATATTTT. The J gene is TRBJ1-3, the V gene TRBV19; D gene unclear. Trimming left V 7 bases short and J 0 bases short, with 7 bases between. This CDR3 contains 13 residues. Germline-derived CDR1 and CDR2 are LNHDA and SQIVND (reference sequence). Full variable domain (outside the CDR3, taken from reference TRBV19 and TRBJ1-3): DGGITQSPKYLFRKEGQNVTLSCEQNLNHDAMYWYRQDPGQGLRLIYYSQIVNDFQKGDIAEGYSVSREKKESFPLTVTSAQKNPTAFYLCASIRGSGNTIYFGEGSWLTVV.

This sequence joins TRBV6-5 and TRBJ1-1; possible D gene TRBD1, 5 bases. The CDR3 is 12 amino acids. Germline V gene sequence: CDR1 MNHEY, CDR2 SVGAGI. The germline V and J ends were trimmed by 6 bases and 6 bases, with 11 bases remaining between them. The DNA of the CDR3 is TGTGCCAGCAGCCCCGGGGGGGCTGAAGCTTTCTTT. This translates into CASSPGGAEAFF.

This clone was counted a single time. V gene TRBV5-1 combines with J gene TRBJ1-1; D gene unclear. The germline V and J ends were trimmed by 0 bases and 6 bases, with 12 bases remaining between them. Germline loops: CDR1 SGHRS, CDR2 YFSETQ. CDR3 length: 14 amino acids. The CDR3 DNA reads TGCGCCAGCAGCTTGGAACCAATGGTGTCTGAAGCTTTCTTT. Translation gives CASSLEPMVSEAFF. The full variable domain, in which reference TRBV5-1 and TRBJ1-1 provide the parts outside the CDR3, is KAGVTQTPRYLIKTRGQQVTLSCSPISGHRSVSWYQQTPGQGLQFLFEYFSETQRNKGNFPGRFSGRQFSNSRSEMNVSTLELGDSALYLCASSLEPMVSEAFFGQGTRLTVV.

The V call is TRBV7-9, the J call TRBJ2-1; 7 bases line up with TRBD1. Germline CDR1 is SEHNR and CDR2 is FQNEAQ (reference sequence). The CDR3 runs to 15 residues. V dropped 5 bases and J dropped 3; count of bases not matched to a gene: 7. The CDR3 is CASSRTDRVYNEQFF. CDR3 DNA sequence: TGTGCCAGCAGCCGGACCGACAGGGTCTACAATGAGCAGTTCTTC.

The chain recombines TRBV10-1 with TRBJ1-2, with TRBD1 matching 7 bases. CDR3 size: 15 residues. Germline CDR1 reads WNHNN; CDR2 reads SYGVQD (reference sequence). V lost 7 bases to trimming and J lost 10 bases; unmatched junction nucleotides: 18. The CDR3 DNA follows: TGCGCCAGCACCAAAAAACAGGGGTCGGACTTACACTACACCTTC. Amino acids: CASTKKQGSDLHYTF.

CDR3 protein: CASSPGTGANYGYTF. CDR3 bases: TGCGCCAGCAGCCCCGGGACAGGGGCTAACTATGGCTACACCTTC. The gene calls are TRBV10-1 and TRBJ1-2, with TRBD1 identical over 10 bases. The V gene's germline CDR1 is WNHNN and CDR2 SYGVQD (reference sequence). This CDR3 comprises 15 residues. The ends lost 6 bases at V and 0 bases at J; junction bases unmatched: 4.

CDR3 region: CATSQGREQYF. The CDR3 bases are TGTGCCACCAGCCAGGGGCGCGAGCAGTACTTC. This rearrangement joins TRBV24-1 to TRBJ2-7; TRBD1 is a possible D gene (6 bases). The germline V gene encodes CDR1 KGHDR and CDR2 SFDVKD. This CDR3 is 11 amino acids long. Trimming stripped 7 bases from V and 6 bases from J, with 9 bases between.

The chain couples TRBV7-3 to TRBJ2-2, with 11 bases identical to TRBD2. V was clipped by 5 bases and J by 2 bases; unmatched bases: 10. The germline V gene encodes CDR1 SGHTA and CDR2 FQGTGA. The CDR3 contains 18 residues. The CDR3 coding sequence is TGTGCCAGCAGCCTGTCTAGCGGGAGGATCCTTAACACCGGGGAGCTGTTTTTT. Translation: CASSLSSGRILNTGELFF.

The table lists this clone with a count of one. The rearrangement links TRBV29-1 to TRBJ1-1; D gene unclear. Trimming left V 0 bases short and J 6 bases short, with 2 bases between. CDR3 length: 10 amino acids. Germline values: CDR1 SQVTM, CDR2 ANQGSEA. CDR3 coding DNA: TGCAGCGTTGAAGAGGCTGAAGCTTTCTTT. Its protein is CSVEEAEAFF.

The V gene is TRBV12-3 or TRBV12-4, the J gene TRBJ1-2, with a possible D match to TRBD1 (5 bases). Deletions cut 1 base from V and 4 bases from J, with 7 bases between. This CDR3 is built from 13 residues. Here the CDR3 DNA reads TGTGCCAGCAGTTTAGAGGGGTCCTATGGCTACACCTTC. This sequence encodes CASSLEGSYGYTF.

The V and J genes are TRBV2 and TRBJ1-5, with 7 nucleotides matching TRBD1. Germline V gives CDR1 SNHLY, CDR2 FYNNEI. The J segment lost 5 bases and the V segment lost 5 bases, leaving 6 bases of the junction unmatched. The CDR3 covers 14 residues. CDR3 coding DNA: TGTGCCAGCAGTCGGGACAGAGGGCATCAGCCCCAGCATTTT. Translating gives CASSRDRGHQPQHF.

The gene calls are TRBV29-1 and TRBJ1-2, with 7 bases identical to TRBD1. This CDR3 is 14 amino acids long. The trim removed 7 bases at V and 2 bases at J, leaving 10 bases unmatched. In germline, CDR1 is SQVTM, CDR2 ANQGSEA. The CDR3 loop reads CSALFRTGNYGYTF. In nucleotides, the CDR3 is TGCAGCGCCCTCTTCCGGACAGGCAACTATGGCTACACCTTC.

The chain joins TRBV27 to TRBJ1-2; 8 nucleotides agree with TRBD1. The CDR3 extends over 14 amino acids. From germline, CDR1 is MNHEY and CDR2 SMNVEV (reference sequence). V dropped 4 bases and J dropped 1; count of bases not matched to a gene: 2. The CDR3 spells CASSSGQGNYGYTF. DNA of the CDR3: TGTGCCAGCAGTTCCGGACAGGGTAACTATGGCTACACCTTC.

The count of this clone is one. V gene TRBV25-1 combines with J gene TRBJ2-7; D call uncertain. Trimming pared 1 base from V and 2 bases from J, leaving 9 bases between. The length of the CDR3 is 14 residues. The germline gives CDR1 MGHDK, CDR2 SYGVNS. CDR3 in amino acids: CASSEWYRTYEQYF. The CDR3 DNA reads TGTGCCAGCAGTGAATGGTACAGAACCTACGAGCAGTACTTC.

This clone was picked up one time. The chain combines TRBV27 with TRBJ1-4, with unresolved D. There are 13 residues in the CDR3. V was pared by 3 bases and J by 3 bases, with 5 bases between. The germline V gene encodes CDR1 MNHEY and CDR2 SMNVEV (reference sequence). The CDR3 reads CASSLRSNEKLFF. DNA of the CDR3: TGTGCCAGCAGTTTGAGGTCTAATGAAAAACTGTTTTTT. The full variable domain, completed using reference TRBV27 and TRBJ1-4, is EAQVTQNPRYLITVTGKKLTVTCSQNMNHEYMSWYRQDPGLGLRQIYYSMNVEVTDKGDVPEGYKVSRKEKRNFPLILESPSPNQTSLYFCASSLRSNEKLFFGSGTQLSVL.

The V call is TRBV5-8, the J call TRBJ2-3, with no clear D. V lost 4 bases to trimming and J lost 2 bases, with 14 bases between them. This CDR3 region has 15 residues. CDR1 is SGHTS and CDR2 is YDEGEE in the germline V gene. The CDR3 DNA follows: TGTGCCAGCAGCCCCGGAGTCGCGAACACAGATACGCAGTATTTT. It codes for CASSPGVANTDTQYF.

The chain uses TRBV11-2 and TRBJ1-2; weak D call: TRBD1 (6 bases). The CDR3 is 16 amino acids. Trimming shortened V by 4 bases and J by 1 base, and 16 bases separated the two germline ends. Germline lookup yields CDR1 SGHAT and CDR2 FQNNGV. This CDR3 is CASSSTGPGSNYGYTF. The CDR3 coding sequence is TGTGCCAGCAGCTCGACAGGCCCCGGGAGTAACTATGGCTACACCTTC. The whole variable domain, remainder taken from reference TRBV11-2 and TRBJ1-2, is EAGVAQSPRYKIIEKRQSVAFWCNPISGHATLYWYQQILGQGPKLLIQFQNNGVVDDSQLPKDRFSAERLKGVDSTLKIQPAKLEDSAVYLCASSSTGPGSNYGYTFGSGTRLTVV.

The CDR3 region has the DNA TGTGCCACCAGTGATTGGGGGGATACGCAGTATTTT. Translation: CATSDWGDTQYF. The chain employs TRBV24-1 and TRBJ2-3; D tentatively reads TRBD1 or TRBD2 (5 bases each). V lost 2 bases to trimming and J lost 6 bases, with 5 bases between them. This CDR3 contains 12 residues. The V gene's germline CDR1 is KGHDR and CDR2 SFDVKD.